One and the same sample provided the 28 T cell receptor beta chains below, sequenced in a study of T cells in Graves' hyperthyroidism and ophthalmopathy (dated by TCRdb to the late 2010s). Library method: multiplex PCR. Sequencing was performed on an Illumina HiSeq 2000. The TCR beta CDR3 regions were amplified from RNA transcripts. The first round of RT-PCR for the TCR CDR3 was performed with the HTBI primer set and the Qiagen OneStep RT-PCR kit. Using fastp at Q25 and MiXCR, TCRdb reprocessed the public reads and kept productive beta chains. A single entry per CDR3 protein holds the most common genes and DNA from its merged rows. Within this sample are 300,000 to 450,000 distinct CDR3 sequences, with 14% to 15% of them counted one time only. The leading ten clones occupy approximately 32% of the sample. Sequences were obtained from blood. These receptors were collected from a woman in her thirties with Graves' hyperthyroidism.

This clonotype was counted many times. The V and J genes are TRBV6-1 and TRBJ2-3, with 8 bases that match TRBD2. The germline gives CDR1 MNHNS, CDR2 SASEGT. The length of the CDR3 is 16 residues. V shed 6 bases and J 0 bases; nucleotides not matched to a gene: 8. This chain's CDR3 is CASRGSGKTSTDTQYF. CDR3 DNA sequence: TGTGCCAGCAGGGGTAGCGGGAAGACTAGCACAGATACGCAGTATTTT.

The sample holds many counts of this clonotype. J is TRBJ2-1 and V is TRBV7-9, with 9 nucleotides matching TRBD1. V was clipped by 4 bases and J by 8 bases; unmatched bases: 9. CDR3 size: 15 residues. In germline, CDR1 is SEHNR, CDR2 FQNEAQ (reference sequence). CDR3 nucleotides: TGTGCCAGCAGCTCCCAGGGACAGGGATCCGATGAGCAGTTCTTC. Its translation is CASSSQGQGSDEQFF.

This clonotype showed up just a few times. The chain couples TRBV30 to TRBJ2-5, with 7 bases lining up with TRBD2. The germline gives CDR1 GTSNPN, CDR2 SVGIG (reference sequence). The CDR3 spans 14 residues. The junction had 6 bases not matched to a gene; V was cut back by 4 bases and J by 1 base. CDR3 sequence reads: CAWNSGQAQETQYF. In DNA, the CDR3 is TGTGCCTGGAATAGCGGGCAAGCCCAAGAGACCCAGTACTTC.

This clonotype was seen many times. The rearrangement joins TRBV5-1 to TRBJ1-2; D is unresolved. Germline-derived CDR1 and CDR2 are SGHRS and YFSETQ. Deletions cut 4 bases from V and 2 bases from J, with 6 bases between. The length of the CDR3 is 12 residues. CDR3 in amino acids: CASSAENYGYTF. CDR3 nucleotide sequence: TGCGCCAGCAGCGCCGAGAACTATGGCTACACCTTC.

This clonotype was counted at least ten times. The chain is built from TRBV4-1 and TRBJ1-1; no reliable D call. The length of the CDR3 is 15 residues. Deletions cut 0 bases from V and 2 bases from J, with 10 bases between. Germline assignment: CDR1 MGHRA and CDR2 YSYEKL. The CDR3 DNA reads TGCGCCAGCAGCCAAGATCTGGCACCCAACACTGAAGCTTTCTTT. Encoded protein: CASSQDLAPNTEAFF.

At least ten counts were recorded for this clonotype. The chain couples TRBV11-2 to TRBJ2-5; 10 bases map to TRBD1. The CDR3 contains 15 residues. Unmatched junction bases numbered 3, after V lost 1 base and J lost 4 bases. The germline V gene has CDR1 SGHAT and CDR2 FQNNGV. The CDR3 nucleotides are TGTGCCAGCAGCTTAGTCGGACAGGGGGGAGAGACCCAGTACTTC. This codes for CASSLVGQGGETQYF.

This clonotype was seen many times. The CDR3 DNA follows: TGTGCCAGCAACCGGCACAGGGCCTACTACGAGCAGTACTTC. Its translation: CASNRHRAYYEQYF. The chain combines TRBV28 with TRBJ2-7, with a tentative D call TRBD1 (6 bases). The germline V gene encodes CDR1 MDHEN and CDR2 SYDVKM. The CDR3 length is 14 residues. The germline V and J ends were trimmed by 7 bases and 3 bases, with 16 bases remaining between them.

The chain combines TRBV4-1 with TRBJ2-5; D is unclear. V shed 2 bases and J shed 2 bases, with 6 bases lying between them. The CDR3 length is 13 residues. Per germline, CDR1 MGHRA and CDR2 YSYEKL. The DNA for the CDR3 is TGCGCCAGCAGCCAATGGGGTCAAGAGACCCAGTACTTC. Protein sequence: CASSQWGQETQYF.

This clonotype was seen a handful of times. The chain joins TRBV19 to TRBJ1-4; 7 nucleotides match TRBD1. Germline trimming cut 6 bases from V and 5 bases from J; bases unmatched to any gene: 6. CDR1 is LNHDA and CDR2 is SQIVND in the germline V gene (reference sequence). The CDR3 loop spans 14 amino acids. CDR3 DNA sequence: TGTGCCAGTAGGCCGGGACAGAAAAATGAAAAACTGTTTTTT. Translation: CASRPGQKNEKLFF.

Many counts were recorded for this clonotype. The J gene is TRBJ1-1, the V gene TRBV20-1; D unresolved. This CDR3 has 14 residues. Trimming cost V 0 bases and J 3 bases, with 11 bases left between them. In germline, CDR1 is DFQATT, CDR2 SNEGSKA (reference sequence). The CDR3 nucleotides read TGCAGTGCTAGAGAGGCTTGGAGGGACACTGAAGCTTTCTTT. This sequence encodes CSAREAWRDTEAFF.

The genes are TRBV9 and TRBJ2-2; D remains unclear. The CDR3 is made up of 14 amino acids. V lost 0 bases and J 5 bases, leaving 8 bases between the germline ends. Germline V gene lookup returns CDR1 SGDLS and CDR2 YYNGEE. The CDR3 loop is CASSVGRNTGELFF. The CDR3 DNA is TGTGCCAGCAGCGTAGGACGAAATACCGGGGAGCTGTTTTTT.

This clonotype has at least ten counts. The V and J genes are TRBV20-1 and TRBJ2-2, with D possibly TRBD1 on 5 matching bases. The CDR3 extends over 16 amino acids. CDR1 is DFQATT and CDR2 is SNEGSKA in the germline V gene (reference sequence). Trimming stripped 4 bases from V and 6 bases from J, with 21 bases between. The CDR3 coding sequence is TGCAGTGCTACCCCTTTCGTTCAGGGATACGCCGGGGAGCTGTTTTTT. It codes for CSATPFVQGYAGELFF.

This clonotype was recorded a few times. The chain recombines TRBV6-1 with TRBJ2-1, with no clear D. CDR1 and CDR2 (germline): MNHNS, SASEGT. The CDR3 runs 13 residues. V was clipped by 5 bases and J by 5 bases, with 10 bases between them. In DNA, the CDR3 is TGTGCCAGCAGTCTCCGGGCCCACAATGAGCAGTTCTTC. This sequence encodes CASSLRAHNEQFF.

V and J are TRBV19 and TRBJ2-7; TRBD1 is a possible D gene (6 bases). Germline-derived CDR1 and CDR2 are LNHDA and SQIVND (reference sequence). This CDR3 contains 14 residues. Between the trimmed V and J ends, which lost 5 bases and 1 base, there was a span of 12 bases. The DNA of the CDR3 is TGTGCCAGTAGTCTCGACAGGTGGTCCTACGAGCAGTACTTC. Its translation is CASSLDRWSYEQYF.

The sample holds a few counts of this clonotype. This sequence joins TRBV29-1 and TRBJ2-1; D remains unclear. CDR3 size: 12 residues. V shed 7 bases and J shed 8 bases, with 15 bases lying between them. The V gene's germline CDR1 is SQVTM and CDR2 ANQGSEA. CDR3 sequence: CSAVIAGDEQFF. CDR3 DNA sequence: TGCAGCGCTGTGATAGCTGGGGATGAGCAGTTCTTC.

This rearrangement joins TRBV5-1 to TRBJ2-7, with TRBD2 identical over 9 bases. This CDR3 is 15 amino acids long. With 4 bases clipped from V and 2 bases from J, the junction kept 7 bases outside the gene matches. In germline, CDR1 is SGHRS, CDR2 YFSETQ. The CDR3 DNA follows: TGCGCCAGCAGCGAGGGGACTAGCAATACCTACGAGCAGTACTTC. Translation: CASSEGTSNTYEQYF. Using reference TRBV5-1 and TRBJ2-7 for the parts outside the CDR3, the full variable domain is KAGVTQTPRYLIKTRGQQVTLSCSPISGHRSVSWYQQTPGQGLQFLFEYFSETQRNKGNFPGRFSGRQFSNSRSEMNVSTLELGDSALYLCASSEGTSNTYEQYFGPGTRLTVT.

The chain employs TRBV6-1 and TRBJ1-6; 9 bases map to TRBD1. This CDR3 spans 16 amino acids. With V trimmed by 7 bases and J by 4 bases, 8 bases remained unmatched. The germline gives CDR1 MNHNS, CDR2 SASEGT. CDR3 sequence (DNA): TGTGCCAGCACTACCGGACAGGGGCCGTATAATTCACCCCTCCACTTT. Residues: CASTTGQGPYNSPLHF.

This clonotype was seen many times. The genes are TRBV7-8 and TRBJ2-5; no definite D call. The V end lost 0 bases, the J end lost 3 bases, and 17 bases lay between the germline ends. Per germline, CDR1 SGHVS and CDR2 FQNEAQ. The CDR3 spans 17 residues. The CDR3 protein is CASSLAPVMWSEETQYF. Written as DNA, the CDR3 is TGTGCCAGCAGCTTAGCGCCTGTGATGTGGTCGGAAGAGACCCAGTACTTC.

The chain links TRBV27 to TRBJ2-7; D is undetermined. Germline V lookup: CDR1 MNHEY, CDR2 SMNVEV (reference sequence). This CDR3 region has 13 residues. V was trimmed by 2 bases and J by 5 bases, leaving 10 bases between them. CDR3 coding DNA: TGTGCCAGCAGTTTAGAGGCCGGGCACGAGCAGTACTTC. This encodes CASSLEAGHEQYF.

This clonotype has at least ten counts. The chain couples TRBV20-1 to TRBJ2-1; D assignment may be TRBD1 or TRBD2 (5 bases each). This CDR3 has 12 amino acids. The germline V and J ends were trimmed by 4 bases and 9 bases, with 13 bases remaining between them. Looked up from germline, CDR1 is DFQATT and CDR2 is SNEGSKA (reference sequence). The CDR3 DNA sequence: TGCAGTGCTATAGGGACCCCAACTGAGCAGTTCTTC. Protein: CSAIGTPTEQFF.

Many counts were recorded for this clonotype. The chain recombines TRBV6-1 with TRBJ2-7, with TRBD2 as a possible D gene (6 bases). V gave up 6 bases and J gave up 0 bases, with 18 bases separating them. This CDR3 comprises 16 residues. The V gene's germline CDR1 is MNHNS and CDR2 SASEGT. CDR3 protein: CASSIDRDLNSYEQYF. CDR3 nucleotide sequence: TGTGCCAGCAGCATAGACCGGGACTTAAACTCCTACGAGCAGTACTTC.

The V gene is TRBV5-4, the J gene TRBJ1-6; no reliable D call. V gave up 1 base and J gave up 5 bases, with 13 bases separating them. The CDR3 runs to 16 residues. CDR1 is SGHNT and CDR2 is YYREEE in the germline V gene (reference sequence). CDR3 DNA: TGTGCCAGCAGCTTGTATCCGAGCACAGATAATTCACCCCTCCACTTT. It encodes CASSLYPSTDNSPLHF.

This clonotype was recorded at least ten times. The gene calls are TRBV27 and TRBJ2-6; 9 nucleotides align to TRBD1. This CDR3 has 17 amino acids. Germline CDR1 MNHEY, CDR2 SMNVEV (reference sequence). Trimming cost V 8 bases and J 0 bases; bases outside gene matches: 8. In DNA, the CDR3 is TGTGCCAGCGGTTACAGGGGGCCAAGCTCTGGGGCCAACGTCCTGACTTTC. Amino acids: CASGYRGPSSGANVLTF.

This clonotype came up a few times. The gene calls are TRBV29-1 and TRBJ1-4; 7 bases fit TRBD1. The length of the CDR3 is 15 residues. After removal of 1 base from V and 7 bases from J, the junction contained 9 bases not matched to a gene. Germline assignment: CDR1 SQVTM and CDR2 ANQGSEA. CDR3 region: CSVEVAPGGTEKLFF. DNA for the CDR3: TGCAGCGTTGAAGTAGCACCAGGGGGAACTGAAAAACTGTTTTTT.

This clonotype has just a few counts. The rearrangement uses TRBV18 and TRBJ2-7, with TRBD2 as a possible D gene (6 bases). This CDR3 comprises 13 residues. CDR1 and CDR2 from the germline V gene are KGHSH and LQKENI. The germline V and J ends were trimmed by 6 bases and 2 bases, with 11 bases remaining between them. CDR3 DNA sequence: TGTGCCAGCTCTGGAGGGGCCCCCTACGAGCAGTACTTC. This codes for CASSGGAPYEQYF.

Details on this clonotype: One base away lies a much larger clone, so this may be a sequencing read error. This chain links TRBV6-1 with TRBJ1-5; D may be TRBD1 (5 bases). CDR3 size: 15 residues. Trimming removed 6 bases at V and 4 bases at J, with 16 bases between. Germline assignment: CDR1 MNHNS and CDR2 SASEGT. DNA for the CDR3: TGTGCCAGCAGCGCGGGACGGGTGGGGAATCAGCCCCAGCATTTT. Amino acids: CASSAGRVGNQPQHF.

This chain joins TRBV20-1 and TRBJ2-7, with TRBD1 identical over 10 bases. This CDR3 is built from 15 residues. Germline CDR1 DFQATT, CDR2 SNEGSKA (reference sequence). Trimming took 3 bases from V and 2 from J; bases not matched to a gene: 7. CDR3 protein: CSASHRTGGPYEQYF. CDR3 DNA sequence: TGCAGTGCTAGCCATCGGACAGGGGGACCCTACGAGCAGTACTTC.

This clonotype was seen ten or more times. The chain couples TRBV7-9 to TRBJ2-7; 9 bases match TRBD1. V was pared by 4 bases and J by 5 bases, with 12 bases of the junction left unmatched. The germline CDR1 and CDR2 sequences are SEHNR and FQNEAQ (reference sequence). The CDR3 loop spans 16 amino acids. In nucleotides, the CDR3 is TGTGCCAGCAGCTCCGGGACCGGGACAGGGAGAGACGAGCAGTACTTC. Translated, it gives CASSSGTGTGRDEQYF.